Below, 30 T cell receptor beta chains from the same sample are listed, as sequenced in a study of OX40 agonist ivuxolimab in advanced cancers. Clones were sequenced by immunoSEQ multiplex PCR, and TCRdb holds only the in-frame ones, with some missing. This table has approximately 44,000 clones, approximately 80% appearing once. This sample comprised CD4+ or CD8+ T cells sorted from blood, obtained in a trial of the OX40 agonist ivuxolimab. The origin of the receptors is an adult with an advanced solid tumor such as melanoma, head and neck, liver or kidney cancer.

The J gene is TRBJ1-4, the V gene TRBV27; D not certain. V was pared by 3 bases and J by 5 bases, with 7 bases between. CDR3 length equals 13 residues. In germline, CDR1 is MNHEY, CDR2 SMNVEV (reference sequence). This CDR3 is CASSFTRNEKLFF. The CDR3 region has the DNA TGTGCCAGCAGTTTTACCAGAAATGAAAAACTGTTTTTT.

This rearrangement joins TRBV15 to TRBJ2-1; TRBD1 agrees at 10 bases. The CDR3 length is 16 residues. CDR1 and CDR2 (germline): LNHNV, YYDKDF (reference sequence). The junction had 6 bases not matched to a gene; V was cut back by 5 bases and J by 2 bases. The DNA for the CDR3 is TGTGCCACCAGCCGACAGGGGGCGGAACCCTACAATGAGCAGTTCTTC. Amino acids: CATSRQGAEPYNEQFF.

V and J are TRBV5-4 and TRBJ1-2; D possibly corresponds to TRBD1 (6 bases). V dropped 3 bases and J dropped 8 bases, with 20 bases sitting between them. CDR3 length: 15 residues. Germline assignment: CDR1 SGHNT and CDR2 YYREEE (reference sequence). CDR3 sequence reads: CASSSLTGGAPGYTF. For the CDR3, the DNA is TGTGCCAGCAGCTCTCTAACCGGGGGGGCGCCCGGCTACACCTTC.

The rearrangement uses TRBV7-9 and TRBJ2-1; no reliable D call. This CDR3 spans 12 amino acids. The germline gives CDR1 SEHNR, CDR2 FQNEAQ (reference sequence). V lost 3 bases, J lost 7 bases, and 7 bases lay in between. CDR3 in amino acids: CASSFLANEQFF. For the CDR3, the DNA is TGTGCCAGCAGCTTTTTAGCAAATGAGCAGTTCTTC.

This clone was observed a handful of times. This CDR3 is CASSRGQDNWGYTF. CDR3 in DNA: TGTGCCAGCTCACGAGGACAGGATAACTGGGGCTACACCTTC. This chain uses TRBV18 with TRBJ1-2; 7 bases are shared with TRBD1. The CDR3 is 14 residues long. Germline CDR1 reads KGHSH; CDR2 reads LQKENI. With 4 bases clipped from V and 8 bases from J, the junction kept 10 bases outside the gene matches.

The CDR3 spells CASSLELASNEQFF. The CDR3 DNA follows: TGTGCCAGCAGCTTAGAACTAGCGAGCAATGAGCAGTTCTTC. The V and J genes are TRBV7-3 and TRBJ2-1; 7 positions match TRBD2. V lost 2 bases to trimming and J lost 6 bases; unmatched junction nucleotides: 4. The CDR3 spans 14 residues. CDR1 is SGHTA, CDR2 FQGTGA, per germline.

The CDR3 DNA follows: TGTGCCAGCGGCCCTCAGGCTAGCGGCACCGGGGAGCTGTTTTTT. Translation: CASGPQASGTGELFF. The chain has TRBV7-3 and TRBJ2-2; TRBD2 matches 7 bases. V gave up 8 bases and J gave up 4 bases; unmatched junction bases: 10. The V gene's germline CDR1 is SGHTA and CDR2 FQGTGA. CDR3 length: 15 amino acids.

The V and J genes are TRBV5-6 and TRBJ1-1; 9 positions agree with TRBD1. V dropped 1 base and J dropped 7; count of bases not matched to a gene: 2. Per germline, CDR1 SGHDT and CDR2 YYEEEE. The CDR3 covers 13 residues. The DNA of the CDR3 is TGTGCCAGCAGCTTGCGACAGGGGGATGAAGCTTTCTTT. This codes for CASSLRQGDEAFF.

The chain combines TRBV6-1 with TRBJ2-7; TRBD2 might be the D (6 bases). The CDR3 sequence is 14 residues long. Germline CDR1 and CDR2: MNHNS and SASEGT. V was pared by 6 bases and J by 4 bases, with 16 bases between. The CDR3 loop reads CASSSGTFYYEQYF. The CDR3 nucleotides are TGTGCCAGCAGCTCCGGGACTTTTTATTACGAGCAGTACTTC.

CDR3 residues: CASRANSNQPQHF. CDR3 sequence (DNA): TGTGCCAGCAGGGCGAATAGCAATCAGCCCCAGCATTTT. V and J are TRBV6-1 and TRBJ1-5; no reliable D call. This CDR3 comprises 13 residues. The V end lost 6 bases, the J end lost 0 bases, and 6 bases lay between the germline ends. Germline assignment: CDR1 MNHNS and CDR2 SASEGT.

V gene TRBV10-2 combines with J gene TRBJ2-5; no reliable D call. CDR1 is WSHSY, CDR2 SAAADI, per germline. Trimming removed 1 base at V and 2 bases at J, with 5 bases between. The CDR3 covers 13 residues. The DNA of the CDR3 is TGCGCCAGCAGTGAGTTTACACAAGAGACCCAGTACTTC. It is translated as CASSEFTQETQYF.

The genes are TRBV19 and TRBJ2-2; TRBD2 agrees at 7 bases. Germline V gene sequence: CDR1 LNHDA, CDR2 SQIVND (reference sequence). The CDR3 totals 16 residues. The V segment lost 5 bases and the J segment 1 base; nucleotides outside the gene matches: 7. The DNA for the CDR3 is TGTGCCAGTAGTCCACCTGGGGGGGGGAACACCGGGGAGCTGTTTTTT. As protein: CASSPPGGGNTGELFF.

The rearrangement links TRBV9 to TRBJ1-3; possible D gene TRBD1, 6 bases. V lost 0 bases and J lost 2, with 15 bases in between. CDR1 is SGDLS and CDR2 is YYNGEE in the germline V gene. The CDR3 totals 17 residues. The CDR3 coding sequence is TGTGCCAGCAGCGTAGGGGTTCAAGGACAGACTGGAAACACCATATATTTT. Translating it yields CASSVGVQGQTGNTIYF.

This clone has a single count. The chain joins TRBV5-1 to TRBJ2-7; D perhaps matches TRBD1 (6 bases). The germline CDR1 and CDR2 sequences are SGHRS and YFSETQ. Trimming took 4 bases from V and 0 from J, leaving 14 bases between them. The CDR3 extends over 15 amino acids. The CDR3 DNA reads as TGCGCCAGCAGCCCTACGGACAGAAACTCCTACGAGCAGTACTTC. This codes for CASSPTDRNSYEQYF.

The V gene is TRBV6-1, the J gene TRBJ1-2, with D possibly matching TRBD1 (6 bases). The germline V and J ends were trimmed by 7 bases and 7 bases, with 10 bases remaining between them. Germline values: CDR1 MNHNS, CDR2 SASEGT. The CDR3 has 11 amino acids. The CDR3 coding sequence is TGTGCCAGCAAACAGGGTAGTGGCTACACCTTC. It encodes CASKQGSGYTF.

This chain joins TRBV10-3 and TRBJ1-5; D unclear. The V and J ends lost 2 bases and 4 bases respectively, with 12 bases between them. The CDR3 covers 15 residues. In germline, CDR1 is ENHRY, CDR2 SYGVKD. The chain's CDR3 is CAISEQLGENQPQHF. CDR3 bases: TGTGCCATCAGTGAGCAACTCGGGGAAAATCAGCCCCAGCATTTT.

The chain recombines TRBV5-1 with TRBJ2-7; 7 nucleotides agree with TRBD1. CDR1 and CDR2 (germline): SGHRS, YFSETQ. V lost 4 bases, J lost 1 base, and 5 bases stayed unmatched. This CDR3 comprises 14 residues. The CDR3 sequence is CASSPRGMSYEQYF. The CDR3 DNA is TGCGCCAGCAGCCCCAGGGGGATGTCCTACGAGCAGTACTTC.

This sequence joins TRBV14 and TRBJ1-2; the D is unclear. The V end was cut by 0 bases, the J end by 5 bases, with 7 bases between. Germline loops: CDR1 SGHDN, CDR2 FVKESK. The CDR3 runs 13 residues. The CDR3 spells CASSQDIGYGYTF. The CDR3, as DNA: TGTGCCAGCAGCCAAGATATCGGTTATGGCTACACCTTC.

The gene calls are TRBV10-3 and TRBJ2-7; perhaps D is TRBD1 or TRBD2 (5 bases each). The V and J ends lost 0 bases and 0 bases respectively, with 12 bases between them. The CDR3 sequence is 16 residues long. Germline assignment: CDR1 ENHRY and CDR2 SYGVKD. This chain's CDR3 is CAISESRPGSSYEQYF. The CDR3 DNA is TGTGCCATCAGTGAGTCCCGGCCAGGGAGCTCCTACGAGCAGTACTTC.

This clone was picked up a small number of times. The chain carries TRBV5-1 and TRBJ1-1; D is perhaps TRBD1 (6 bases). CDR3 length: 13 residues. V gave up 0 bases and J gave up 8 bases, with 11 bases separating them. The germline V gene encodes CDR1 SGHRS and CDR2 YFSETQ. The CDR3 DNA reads TGCGCCAGCAGCTTGGGTAGTACAGGGGAAGCTTTCTTT. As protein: CASSLGSTGEAFF.

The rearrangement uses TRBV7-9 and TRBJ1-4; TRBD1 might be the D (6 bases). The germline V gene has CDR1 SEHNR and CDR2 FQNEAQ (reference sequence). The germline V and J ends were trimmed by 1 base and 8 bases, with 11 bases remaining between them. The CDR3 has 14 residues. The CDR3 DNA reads TGTGCCAGCAGCTTAGGCATAGGGGGAGAAAAACTGTTTTTT. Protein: CASSLGIGGEKLFF.

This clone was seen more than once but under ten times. CDR3 in DNA: TGTGCCAGCAGCAAAGGGGATTACATTTTTAACACCGGGGAGCTGTTTTTT. Protein: CASSKGDYIFNTGELFF. The gene calls are TRBV21-1 and TRBJ2-2. TRBV21-1 is listed as a pseudogene. The CDR3 contains 17 residues.

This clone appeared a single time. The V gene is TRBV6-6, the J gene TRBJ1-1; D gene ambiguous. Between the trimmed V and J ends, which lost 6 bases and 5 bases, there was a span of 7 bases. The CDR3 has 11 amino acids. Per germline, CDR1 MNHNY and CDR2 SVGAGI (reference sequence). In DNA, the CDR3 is TGTGCCAGCAGCCTTTGGACTGAAGCTTTCTTT. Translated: CASSLWTEAFF.

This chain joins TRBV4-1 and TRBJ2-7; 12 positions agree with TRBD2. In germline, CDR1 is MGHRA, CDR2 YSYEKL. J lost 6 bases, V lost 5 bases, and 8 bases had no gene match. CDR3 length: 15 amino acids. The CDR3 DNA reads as TGCGCCAGCAGCGAACCTCTAGCGGGAGGGGGCGAGCAGTACTTC. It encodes CASSEPLAGGGEQYF.

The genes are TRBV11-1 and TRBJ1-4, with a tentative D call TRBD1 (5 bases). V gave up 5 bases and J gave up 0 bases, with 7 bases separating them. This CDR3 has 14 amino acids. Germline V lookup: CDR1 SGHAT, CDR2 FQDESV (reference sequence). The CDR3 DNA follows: TGTGCCAGCAGCACAGGATCAACTAATGAAAAACTGTTTTTT. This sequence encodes CASSTGSTNEKLFF. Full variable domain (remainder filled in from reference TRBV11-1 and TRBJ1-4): EAEVAQSPRYKITEKSQAVAFWCDPISGHATLYWYRQILGQGPELLVQFQDESVVDDSQLPKDRFSAERLKGVDSTLKIQPAELGDSAMYLCASSTGSTNEKLFFGSGTQLSVL.

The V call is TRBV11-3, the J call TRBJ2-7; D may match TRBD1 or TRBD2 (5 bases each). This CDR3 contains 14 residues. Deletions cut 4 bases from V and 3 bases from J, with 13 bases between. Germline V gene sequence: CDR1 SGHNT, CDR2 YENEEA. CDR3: CASSSLGDGYEQYF. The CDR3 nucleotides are TGTGCCAGCAGCTCGTTGGGGGACGGCTACGAGCAGTACTTC.

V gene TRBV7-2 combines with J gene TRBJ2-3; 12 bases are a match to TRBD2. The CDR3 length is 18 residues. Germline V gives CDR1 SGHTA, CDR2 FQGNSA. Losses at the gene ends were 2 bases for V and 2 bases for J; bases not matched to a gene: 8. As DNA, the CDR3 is TGTGCCAGCAGCTTAACCCTAGCGGGGGGGTTTTACACAGATACGCAGTATTTT. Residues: CASSLTLAGGFYTDTQYF.

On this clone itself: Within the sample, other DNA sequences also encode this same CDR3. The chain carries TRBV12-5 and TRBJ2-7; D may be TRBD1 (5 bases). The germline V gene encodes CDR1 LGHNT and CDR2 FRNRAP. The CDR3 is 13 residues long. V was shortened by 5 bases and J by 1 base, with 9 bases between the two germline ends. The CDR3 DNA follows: TGTGCTAGTGGTCTAGGACAATCCTACGAGCAGTACTTC. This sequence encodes CASGLGQSYEQYF.

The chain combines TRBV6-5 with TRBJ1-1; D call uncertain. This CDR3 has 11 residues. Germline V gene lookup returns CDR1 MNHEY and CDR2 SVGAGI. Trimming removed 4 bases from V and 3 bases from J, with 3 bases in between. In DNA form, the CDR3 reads TGTGCCAGCAGTTTTGACACTGAAGCTTTCTTT. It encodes CASSFDTEAFF.

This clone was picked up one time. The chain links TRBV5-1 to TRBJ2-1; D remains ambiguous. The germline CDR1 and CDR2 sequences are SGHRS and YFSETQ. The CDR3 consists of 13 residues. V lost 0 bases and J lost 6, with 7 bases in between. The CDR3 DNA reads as TGCGCCAGCAGCTTGGTCGGAAGCAATGAGCAGTTCTTC. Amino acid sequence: CASSLVGSNEQFF.